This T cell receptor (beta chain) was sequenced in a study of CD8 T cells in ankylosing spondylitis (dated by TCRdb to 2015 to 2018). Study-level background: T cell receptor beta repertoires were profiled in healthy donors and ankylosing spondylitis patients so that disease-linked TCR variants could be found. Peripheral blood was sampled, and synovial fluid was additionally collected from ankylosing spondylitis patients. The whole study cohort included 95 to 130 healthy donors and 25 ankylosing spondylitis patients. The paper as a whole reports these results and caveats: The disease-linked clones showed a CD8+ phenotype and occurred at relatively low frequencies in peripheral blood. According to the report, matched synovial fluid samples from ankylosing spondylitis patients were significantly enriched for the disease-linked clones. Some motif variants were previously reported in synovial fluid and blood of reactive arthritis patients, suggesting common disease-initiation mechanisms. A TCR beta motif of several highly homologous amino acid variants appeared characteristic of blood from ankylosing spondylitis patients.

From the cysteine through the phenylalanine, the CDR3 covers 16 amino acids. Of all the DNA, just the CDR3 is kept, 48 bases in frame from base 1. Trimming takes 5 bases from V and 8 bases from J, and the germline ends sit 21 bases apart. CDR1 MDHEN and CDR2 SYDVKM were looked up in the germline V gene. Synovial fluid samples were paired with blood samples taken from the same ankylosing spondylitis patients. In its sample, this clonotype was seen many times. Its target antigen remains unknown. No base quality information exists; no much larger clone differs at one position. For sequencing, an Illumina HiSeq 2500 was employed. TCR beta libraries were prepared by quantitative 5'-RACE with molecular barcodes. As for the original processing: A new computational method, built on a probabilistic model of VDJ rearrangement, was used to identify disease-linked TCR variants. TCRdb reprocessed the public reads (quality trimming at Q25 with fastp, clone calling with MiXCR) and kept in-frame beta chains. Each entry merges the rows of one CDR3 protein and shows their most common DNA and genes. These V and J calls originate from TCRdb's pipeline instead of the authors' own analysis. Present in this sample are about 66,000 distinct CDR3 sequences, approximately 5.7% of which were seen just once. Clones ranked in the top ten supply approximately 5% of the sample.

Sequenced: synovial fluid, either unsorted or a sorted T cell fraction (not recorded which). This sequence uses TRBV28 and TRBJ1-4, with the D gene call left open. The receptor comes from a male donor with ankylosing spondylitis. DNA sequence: TGTGCCAGCAGTCGCTATCTTGGGGATGATCGGGAAAAACTGTTTTTT. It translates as CASSRYLGDDREKLFF. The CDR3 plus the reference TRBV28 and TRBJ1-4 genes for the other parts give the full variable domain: DVKVTQSSRYLVKRTGEKVFLECVQDMDHENMFWYRQDPGLGLRLIYFSYDVKMKEKGDIPEGYSVSREKKERFSLILESASTNQTSMYLCASSRYLGDDREKLFFGSGTQLSVL.